This T cell receptor beta chain was sequenced in a study of cytomegalovirus exposure and HLA in healthy donors. Concerning this clone itself: No antigen is known for it.

PCR used 60 Vbeta primers and 13 Jbeta primers. Original processing methods: In a later analysis, the count reached tens of millions of unique TCR beta chains, with around 11 million shared. Repertoires were generated with immunoSEQ multiplex PCR, while TCRdb's copy carries only in-frame clones and drops some. V and J calls and clone size are those listed in that table; D and trimming were worked out from the DNA. Altogether some 130,000 clones are present, roughly 75% being singletons, with the ten largest covering about 4.5%. Points from the study as a whole: Of the V segments, some could not be distinguished, including TRBV6-2 and TRBV6-3, and were excluded. Fewer N-insertions than the roughly 600-donor mean were reportedly shown by an Asian-associated ancestry cluster in a later analysis.

The CDR3 extends over 15 amino acids. Germline V gene sequence: CDR1 SGHNT, CDR2 YYREEE (reference sequence). V lost 4 bases, J lost 1 base, and 2 bases stayed unmatched. The receptor was isolated from a man younger than 40 in good health. Sequenced: PBMCs. The chain links TRBV5-4 to TRBJ2-1; 10 bases map to TRBD2. The CDR3 nucleotides are TGTGCCAGCAGCAGCGGGGGGGGTTCCTACAATGAGCAGTTCTTC. This encodes CASSSGGGSYNEQFF.